This T cell receptor beta chain emerged from a study of human T cells and chemical hapten exposure. Trimming took 2 bases from V and 3 from J, leaving 7 bases between them. From germline, CDR1 is SGHTA and CDR2 FQGNSA. CDR3 length: 13 amino acids. This sample's time point: patch test 3, about 24 weeks after DPC sensitization. Treatment here: therapeutic diphenylcyclopropenone sensitization with weekly scalp DPC. TCRdb re-derived calls from the RACE reads in MiXCR, one entry per CDR3 protein. The data contain about 160,000 distinct CDR3 sequences, around 30% of them singletons. This TCR derives from a woman aged 18-29 years with alopecia areata. Some clones in this sample may be carry-over from other donors' samples. Sequenced material: whole blood, taken in connection with sensitization to the hapten diphenylcyclopropenone (DPC). The genes are TRBV7-2 and TRBJ1-2; a possible D gene is TRBD1 (5 bases). The CDR3 DNA reads as TGTGCCAGCAGCTTACAGGGCTACTATGGCTACACCTTC. Protein sequence: CASSLQGYYGYTF.